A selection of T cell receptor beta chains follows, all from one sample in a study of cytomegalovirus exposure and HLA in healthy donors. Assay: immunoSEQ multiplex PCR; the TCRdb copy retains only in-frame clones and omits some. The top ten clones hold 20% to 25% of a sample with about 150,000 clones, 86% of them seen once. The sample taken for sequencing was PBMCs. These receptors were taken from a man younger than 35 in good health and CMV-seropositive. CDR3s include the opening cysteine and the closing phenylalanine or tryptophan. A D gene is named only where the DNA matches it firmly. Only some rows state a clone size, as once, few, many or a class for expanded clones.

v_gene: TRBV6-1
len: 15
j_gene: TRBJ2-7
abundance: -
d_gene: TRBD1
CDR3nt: TGTGCCAGCACAAACTCCCGACAGGGGCCCTACGAGCAGTACTTC
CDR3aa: CASTNSRQGPYEQYF

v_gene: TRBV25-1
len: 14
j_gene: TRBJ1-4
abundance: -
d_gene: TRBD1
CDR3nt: TGTGCCAGCACCGGGACAGGGGAGATAGAAAAACTGTTTTTT
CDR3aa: CASTGTGEIEKLFF

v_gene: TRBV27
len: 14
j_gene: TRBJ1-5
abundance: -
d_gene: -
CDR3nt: TGTGCCAGCTTCTCATCTGGCAGCAATCAGCCCCAGCATTTT
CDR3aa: CASFSSGSNQPQHF

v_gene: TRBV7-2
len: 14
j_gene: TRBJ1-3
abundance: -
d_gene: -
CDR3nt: TGTGCCAGCAGCCGTACTTACTCTGGAAACACCATATATTTT
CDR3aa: CASSRTYSGNTIYF

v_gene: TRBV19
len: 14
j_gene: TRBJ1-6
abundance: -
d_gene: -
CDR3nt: TGTGCCAGTAGTCCGGGACAATCCGGATCACCCCTCCACTTT
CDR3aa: CASSPGQSGSPLHF

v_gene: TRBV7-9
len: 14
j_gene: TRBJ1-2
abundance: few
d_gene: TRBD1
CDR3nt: TGTGCCAGCAGCTTAGCGGGGACAGGGGGCGGCTACACCTTC
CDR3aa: CASSLAGTGGGYTF

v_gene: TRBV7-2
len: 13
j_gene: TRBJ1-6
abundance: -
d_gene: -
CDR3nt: TGTGCCAGCAGCCGCGACAGGTATTCACCCCTCCACTTT
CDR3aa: CASSRDRYSPLHF

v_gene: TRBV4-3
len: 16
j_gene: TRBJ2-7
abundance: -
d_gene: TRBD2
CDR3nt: TGCGCCAGCAGCCAAGACCGGACGGGGGGGCCAGCCGAGCAGTACTTC
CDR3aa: CASSQDRTGGPAEQYF

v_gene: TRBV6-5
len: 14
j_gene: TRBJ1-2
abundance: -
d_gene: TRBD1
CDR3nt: TGTGCCAGCAGGAGGACAGGGGGCGGGTCTGGCTACACCTTC
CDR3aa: CASRRTGGGSGYTF

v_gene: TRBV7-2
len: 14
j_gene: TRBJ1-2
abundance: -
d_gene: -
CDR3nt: TGTGCCAGCAGCTTAGGTTCGCAGGGGTTTGGCTACACCTTC
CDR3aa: CASSLGSQGFGYTF

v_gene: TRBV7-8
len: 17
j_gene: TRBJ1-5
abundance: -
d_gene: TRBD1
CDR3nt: TGTGCCAGCAGCTTAGGGACAGGGGGGAAGGGGTATCAGCCCCAGCATTTT
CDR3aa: CASSLGTGGKGYQPQHF

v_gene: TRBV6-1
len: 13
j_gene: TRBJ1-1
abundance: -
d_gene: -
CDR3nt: TGTGCCAGCAGTGTGTTAGTGAACACTGAAGCTTTCTTT
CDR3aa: CASSVLVNTEAFF

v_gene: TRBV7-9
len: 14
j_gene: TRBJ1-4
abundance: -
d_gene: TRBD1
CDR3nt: TGTGCCAGCAGCCCGACAGGGACTGATGAAAAACTGTTTTTT
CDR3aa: CASSPTGTDEKLFF

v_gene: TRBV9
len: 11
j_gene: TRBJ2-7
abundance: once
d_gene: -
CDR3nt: TGTGCCAGCGGGAGTGAATACGAGCAGTACTTC
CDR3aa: CASGSEYEQYF

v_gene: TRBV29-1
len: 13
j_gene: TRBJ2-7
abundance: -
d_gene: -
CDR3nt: TGCAGCGTTGAAACCAGGGGTTCCTACGAGCAGTACTTC
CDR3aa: CSVETRGSYEQYF

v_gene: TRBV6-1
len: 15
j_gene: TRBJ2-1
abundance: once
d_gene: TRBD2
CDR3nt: TGTGCCAGCAGCCAGGGACTAGCCAGCTACAATGAGCAGTTCTTC
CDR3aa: CASSQGLASYNEQFF

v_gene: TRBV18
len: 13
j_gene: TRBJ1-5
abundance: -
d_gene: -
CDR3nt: TGTGCCAGCTCACCTCCGGGCAATCAGCCCCAGCATTTT
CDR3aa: CASSPPGNQPQHF

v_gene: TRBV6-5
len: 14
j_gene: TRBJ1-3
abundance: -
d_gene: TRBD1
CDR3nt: TGTGCCAGCAGTGGGACAGGGGTTGGGAACACCATATATTTT
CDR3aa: CASSGTGVGNTIYF

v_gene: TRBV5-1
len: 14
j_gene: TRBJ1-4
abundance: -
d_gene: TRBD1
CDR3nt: TGCGCCAGCAGCTTCAGGGGGCGGGATGAAAAACTGTTTTTT
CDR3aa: CASSFRGRDEKLFF

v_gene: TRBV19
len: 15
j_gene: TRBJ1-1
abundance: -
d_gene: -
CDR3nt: TGTGCCAGTAGTATAGATCGTTCTCGGAACACTGAAGCTTTCTTT
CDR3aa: CASSIDRSRNTEAFF

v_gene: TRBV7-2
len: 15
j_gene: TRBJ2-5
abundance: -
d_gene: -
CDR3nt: TGTGCCAGCAGCTTATCCGGGCGGGGTGTCGAGACCCAGTACTTC
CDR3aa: CASSLSGRGVETQYF

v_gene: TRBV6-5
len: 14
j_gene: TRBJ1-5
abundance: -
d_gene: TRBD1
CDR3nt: TGTGCCAGCAGGGACGGACAGGTCGCCCAGCCCCAGCATTTT
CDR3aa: CASRDGQVAQPQHF

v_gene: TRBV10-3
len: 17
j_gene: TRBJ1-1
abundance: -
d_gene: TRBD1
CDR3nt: TGTGCCCCCCGGACAGGCGCATACTCAGCTCGGAACACTGAAGCTTTCTTT
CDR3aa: CAPRTGAYSARNTEAFF

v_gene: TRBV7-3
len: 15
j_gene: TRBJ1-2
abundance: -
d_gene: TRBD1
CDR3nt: TGTGCCAGCAGCCCAGGGACAGGGGGGGTGGATGGCTACACCTTC
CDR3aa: CASSPGTGGVDGYTF

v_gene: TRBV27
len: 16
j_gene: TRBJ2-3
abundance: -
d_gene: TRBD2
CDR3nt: TGTGCCAGCAGTTTATCCCCCGGGAGGAACACAGATACGCAGTATTTT
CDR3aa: CASSLSPGRNTDTQYF

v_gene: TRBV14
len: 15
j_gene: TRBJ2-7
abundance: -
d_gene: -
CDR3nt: TGTGCCAGCAGCCTTGGCGGGACTTCCACCTACGAGCAGTACTTC
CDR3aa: CASSLGGTSTYEQYF

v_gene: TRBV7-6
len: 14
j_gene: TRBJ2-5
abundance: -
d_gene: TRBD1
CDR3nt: TGTGCCAGCAGCTTGACAGGGAACCAAGAGACCCAGTACTTC
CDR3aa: CASSLTGNQETQYF

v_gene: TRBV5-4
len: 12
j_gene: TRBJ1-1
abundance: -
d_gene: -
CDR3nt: TGTGCCAGCAGCTTGGCTGACACTGAAGCTTTCTTT
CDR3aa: CASSLADTEAFF

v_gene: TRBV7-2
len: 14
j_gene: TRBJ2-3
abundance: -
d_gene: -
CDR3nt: TGTGCCAGCAGCTTAACGGGGAAGACAGATACGCAGTATTTT
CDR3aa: CASSLTGKTDTQYF

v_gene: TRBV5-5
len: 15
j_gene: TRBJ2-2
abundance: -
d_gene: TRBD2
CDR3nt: TGTGCCAGCAGCTCGAGCGGGGGGTACACCGGGGAGCTGTTTTTT
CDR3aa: CASSSSGGYTGELFF

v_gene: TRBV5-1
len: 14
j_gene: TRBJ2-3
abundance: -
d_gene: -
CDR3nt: TGCGCCAGCAGCCGGGATGGTCCGACAGATACGCAGTATTTT
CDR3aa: CASSRDGPTDTQYF

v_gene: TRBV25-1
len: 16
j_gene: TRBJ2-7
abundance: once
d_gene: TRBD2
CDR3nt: TGTGCCAGCAGTGACCAGCGGCTAGCGGGTTCCTACGAGCAGTACTTC
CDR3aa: CASSDQRLAGSYEQYF

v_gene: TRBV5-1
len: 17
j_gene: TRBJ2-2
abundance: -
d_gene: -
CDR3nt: TGCGCCAGCAGCTTGGGCCACAGGGATCCGGGCACCGGGGAGCTGTTTTTT
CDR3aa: CASSLGHRDPGTGELFF

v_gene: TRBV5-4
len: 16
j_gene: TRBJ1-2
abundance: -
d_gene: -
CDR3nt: TGCGCCAGCAGCATTAGATACTACCGAAAGACCTATGGCTACACCTTC
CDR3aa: CASSIRYYRKTYGYTF

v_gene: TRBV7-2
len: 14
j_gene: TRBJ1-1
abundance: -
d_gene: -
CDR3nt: TGTGCCAGCAGCTTGTTCCCTTTATCGACTGAAGCTTTCTTT
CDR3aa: CASSLFPLSTEAFF

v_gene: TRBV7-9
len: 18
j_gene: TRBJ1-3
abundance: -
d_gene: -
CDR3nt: TGTGCCAGCAGCTTCCCGCGAGGAGGAGGACGTCGGGGAAACACCATATATTTT
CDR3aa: CASSFPRGGGRRGNTIYF

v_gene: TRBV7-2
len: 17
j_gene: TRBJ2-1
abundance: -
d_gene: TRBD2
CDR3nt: TGTGCCAGCAGCCCCCTACAGACTAGCGGGGGCTACAATGAGCAGTTCTTC
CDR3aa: CASSPLQTSGGYNEQFF

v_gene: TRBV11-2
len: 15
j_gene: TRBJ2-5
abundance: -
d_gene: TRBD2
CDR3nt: TGTGCCAGCAGCAATGAGCTAGCGGGAGGAGAGACCCAGTACTTC
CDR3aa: CASSNELAGGETQYF

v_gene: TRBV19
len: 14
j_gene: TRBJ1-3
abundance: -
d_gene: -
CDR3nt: TGTGCCAGTAGTAGAGGAGTTCCTGGAAACACCATATATTTT
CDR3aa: CASSRGVPGNTIYF

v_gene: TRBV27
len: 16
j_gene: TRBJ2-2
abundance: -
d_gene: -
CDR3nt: TGTGCCAGCAGTTTATATCGGGATTCGAACACCGGGGAGCTGTTTTTT
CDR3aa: CASSLYRDSNTGELFF

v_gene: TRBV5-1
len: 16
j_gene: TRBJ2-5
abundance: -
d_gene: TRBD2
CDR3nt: TGCGCCAGCAGCTTGGCGTCCGGGGGAGGGCAAGAGACCCAGTACTTC
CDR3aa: CASSLASGGGQETQYF

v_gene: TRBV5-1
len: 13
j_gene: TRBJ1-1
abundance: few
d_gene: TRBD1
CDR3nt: TGCGCCAGCAGCCGGACAGGGGACACTGAAGCTTTCTTT
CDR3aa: CASSRTGDTEAFF

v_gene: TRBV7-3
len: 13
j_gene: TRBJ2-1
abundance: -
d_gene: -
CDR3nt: TGTGCCAGCGGCCTCTTTCCCGACAATGAGCAGTTCTTC
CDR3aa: CASGLFPDNEQFF

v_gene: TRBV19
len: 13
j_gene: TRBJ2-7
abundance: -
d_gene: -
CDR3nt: TGTGCCAGTAGTTCGGACTTAGCGATCGAGCAGTACTTC
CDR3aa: CASSSDLAIEQYF

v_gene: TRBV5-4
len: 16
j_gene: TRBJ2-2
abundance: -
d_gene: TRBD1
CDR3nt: TGTGCCAGCAGCTTGGGGGGACAGGGCGTCACCGGGGAGCTGTTTTTT
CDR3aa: CASSLGGQGVTGELFF

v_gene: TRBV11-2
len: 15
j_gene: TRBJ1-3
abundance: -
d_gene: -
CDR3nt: TGTGCCAGCAGCCCAGGGCGGGGAGCCGGAAACACCATATATTTT
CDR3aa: CASSPGRGAGNTIYF

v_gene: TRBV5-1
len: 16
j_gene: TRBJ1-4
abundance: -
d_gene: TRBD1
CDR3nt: TGCGCCAGCAGCTTAGAACAGGGGGCGCGTGTGGAAAAACTGTTTTTT
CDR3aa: CASSLEQGARVEKLFF

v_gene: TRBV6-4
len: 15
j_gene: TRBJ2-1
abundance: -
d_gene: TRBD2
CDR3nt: TGTGCCAGCAGTGTGAGCGGGAGGGACTACAATGAGCAGTTCTTC
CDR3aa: CASSVSGRDYNEQFF

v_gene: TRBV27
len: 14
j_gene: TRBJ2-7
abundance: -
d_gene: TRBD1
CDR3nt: TGTGCCAGCAGTTTATCCTATGACAGGGGCGAGCAGTACTTC
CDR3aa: CASSLSYDRGEQYF

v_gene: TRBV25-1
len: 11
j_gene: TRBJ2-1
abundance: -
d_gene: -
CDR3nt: TGTGCCAGCAGCCAGGTAAATGAGCAGTTCTTC
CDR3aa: CASSQVNEQFF

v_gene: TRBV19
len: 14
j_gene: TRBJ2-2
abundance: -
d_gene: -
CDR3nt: TGTGCCAGTACCTCGAGGCAGAACACCGGGGAGCTGTTTTTT
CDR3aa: CASTSRQNTGELFF

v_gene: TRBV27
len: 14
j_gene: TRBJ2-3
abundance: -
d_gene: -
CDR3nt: TGTGCCAGCAGTTTAGTTCTTAGCACAGATACGCAGTATTTT
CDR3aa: CASSLVLSTDTQYF

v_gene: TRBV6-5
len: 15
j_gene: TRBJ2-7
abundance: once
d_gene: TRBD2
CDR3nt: TGTGCCAGCAGTCTAGCGGGAGGAAGTTCCTACGAGCAGTACTTC
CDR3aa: CASSLAGGSSYEQYF

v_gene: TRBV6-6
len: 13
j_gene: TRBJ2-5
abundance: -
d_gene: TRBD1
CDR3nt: TGTGCCAGCATCCAAAACAGGGGAGAGACCCAGTACTTC
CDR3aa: CASIQNRGETQYF

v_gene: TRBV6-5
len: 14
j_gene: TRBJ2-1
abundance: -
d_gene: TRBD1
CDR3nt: TGTGCCAGCAGCCCGGACAGGGCGTACAATGAGCAGTTCTTC
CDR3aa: CASSPDRAYNEQFF

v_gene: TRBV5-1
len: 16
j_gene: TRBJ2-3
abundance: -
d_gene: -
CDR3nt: TGCGCCAGCAGCTTGGGGCCCGCCGCTAGCACAGATACGCAGTATTTT
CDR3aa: CASSLGPAASTDTQYF

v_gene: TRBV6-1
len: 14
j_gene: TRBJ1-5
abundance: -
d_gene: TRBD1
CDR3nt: TGTGCCAGCAGTGTCAGGGGGCTCGGACAGCCCCAGCATTTT
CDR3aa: CASSVRGLGQPQHF

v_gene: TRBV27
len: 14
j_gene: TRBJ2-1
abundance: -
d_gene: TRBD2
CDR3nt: TGTGCCAGCAGTGGGACTAGATCCTACAATGAGCAGTTCTTC
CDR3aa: CASSGTRSYNEQFF

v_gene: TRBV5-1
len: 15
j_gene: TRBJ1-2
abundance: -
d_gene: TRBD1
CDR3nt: TGCGCCAGCAGCGCCCGACAGGGGGACTTTTTGGGCTACACCTTC
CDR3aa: CASSARQGDFLGYTF

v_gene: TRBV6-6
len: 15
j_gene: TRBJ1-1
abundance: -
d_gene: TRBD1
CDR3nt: TGTGCCAGCAGTCCGGGACAGGGGGCGAACACTGAAGCTTTCTTT
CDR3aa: CASSPGQGANTEAFF